Presented here are 29 T cell receptor beta chains from one specimen sequenced in a study of T cell responses to AZD1222 COVID-19 vaccine. Profiling relied on immunoSEQ multiplex PCR, and the TCRdb table lists in-frame clones only, not all of them. The repertoire holds about 120,000 clones, with about 90% as singletons. The sequencing here drew on peripheral blood, taken 28 days after the second AZD1222 dose. Receptor source: an adult who received the AZD1222 COVID-19 vaccine.

The chain is built from TRBV7-6 and TRBJ1-2; 7 nucleotides agree with TRBD1. J was trimmed by 5 bases and V by 5 bases; bases with no gene match: 11. The germline gives CDR1 SGHVS, CDR2 FNYEAQ. The CDR3 length is 15 residues. The CDR3 reads CASSPRTGSDYGYTF. CDR3 bases: TGTGCCAGCAGCCCGCGGACAGGTTCCGATTATGGCTACACCTTC.

The V and J genes are TRBV9 and TRBJ1-2, with D possibly TRBD1 on 6 matching bases. This CDR3 is built from 16 residues. Trimming took off 3 bases at V and 8 bases at J, with 23 bases between the two ends. The germline V gene encodes CDR1 SGDLS and CDR2 YYNGEE. The CDR3 reads CASSAEGGNDRGGYTF. The CDR3 nucleotides read TGTGCCAGCAGCGCGGAAGGGGGTAACGATCGGGGAGGCTACACCTTC.

The rearrangement links TRBV30 to TRBJ1-2; perhaps TRBD1 as D (6 bases). The germline gives CDR1 GTSNPN, CDR2 SVGIG (reference sequence). V lost 0 bases and J lost 7, with 18 bases in between. CDR3 length: 15 amino acids. The CDR3: CAWSVVNRDGVGYTF. The DNA for the CDR3 is TGTGCCTGGAGTGTTGTTAACAGGGATGGAGTTGGCTACACCTTC.

The chain couples TRBV18 to TRBJ1-3; D possibly corresponds to TRBD1 (5 bases). Per germline, CDR1 KGHSH and CDR2 LQKENI. The CDR3 consists of 16 residues. V was shortened by 3 bases and J by 0 bases, with 12 bases between the two germline ends. The CDR3 loop is CASSPEEGTSGNTIYF. CDR3 DNA sequence: TGTGCCAGCTCACCGGAGGAGGGGACCTCTGGAAACACCATATATTTT.

The chain links TRBV30 to TRBJ2-5; D may be TRBD2 (6 bases). Trimming left V 2 bases short and J 1 base short, with 11 bases between. The CDR3 is 14 amino acids. Germline CDR1 reads GTSNPN; CDR2 reads SVGIG (reference sequence). The CDR3 DNA reads TGTGCCTGGAGTCCGCTAGCGTTCCAAGAGACCCAGTACTTC. The encoded protein is CAWSPLAFQETQYF.

The CDR3 region has the DNA TGCGCCAGCAGCCCGGGACAGCTCATAAACACCATATATTTT. Its translation is CASSPGQLINTIYF. This chain links TRBV5-1 with TRBJ1-3, with TRBD1 matching over 7 bases. V shed 4 bases, J shed 6 bases, and the junction held 7 bases outside the gene matches. This CDR3 has 14 amino acids. Germline CDR1 and CDR2: SGHRS and YFSETQ. The whole variable domain, filled in from reference TRBV5-1 and TRBJ1-3, reads KAGVTQTPRYLIKTRGQQVTLSCSPISGHRSVSWYQQTPGQGLQFLFEYFSETQRNKGNFPGRFSGRQFSNSRSEMNVSTLELGDSALYLCASSPGQLINTIYFGEGSWLTVV.

The chain employs TRBV7-8 and TRBJ2-1, with TRBD2 identical over 12 bases. In germline, CDR1 is SGHVS, CDR2 FQNEAQ. This CDR3 spans 15 amino acids. V shed 6 bases and J 4 bases; nucleotides not matched to a gene: 4. The CDR3 DNA sequence: TGTGCCAGCAGGCCTAGCGGGAGGGGATACAATGAGCAGTTCTTC. Amino acids: CASRPSGRGYNEQFF.

V usage is TRBV7-8 and J usage is TRBJ1-5; a weak D match, TRBD1 (5 bases). The V end was cut by 5 bases, the J end by 3 bases, with 17 bases between. Germline lookup yields CDR1 SGHVS and CDR2 FQNEAQ. The CDR3 has 16 residues. For the CDR3, the DNA is TGTGCCAGCAGCCCGTTTTTGGGGGATCACAATCAGCCCCAGCATTTT. Translating it yields CASSPFLGDHNQPQHF.

This clone was found once. This chain joins TRBV27 and TRBJ1-1; D is ambiguous. Germline V gene data show CDR1 as MNHEY and CDR2 as SMNVEV (reference sequence). V lost 3 bases, J lost 1 base, and 6 bases lay in between. This CDR3 is 13 amino acids long. CDR3 sequence: CASSFDGNTEAFF. The CDR3 bases are TGTGCCAGCAGTTTCGACGGGAACACTGAAGCTTTCTTT.

V is TRBV4-2 and J is TRBJ2-7, with TRBD1 identical over 7 bases. Germline V gives CDR1 LGHNA, CDR2 YNFKEQ. This CDR3 has 17 residues. Unmatched junction bases numbered 12, after V lost 1 base and J lost 3 bases. The CDR3 DNA reads as TGTGCCAGCAGCCAAGCGATCTCGGGGACAGTCTTCTACGAGCAGTACTTC. This encodes CASSQAISGTVFYEQYF.

The chain couples TRBV30 to TRBJ1-3; D ambiguous. The CDR3 spans 14 residues. Germline CDR1 reads GTSNPN; CDR2 reads SVGIG (reference sequence). V was trimmed by 2 bases and J by 0 bases, leaving 8 bases between them. The CDR3 DNA follows: TGTGCCTGGAGTCGTGGGAGCTCTGGAAACACCATATATTTT. It translates to CAWSRGSSGNTIYF.

The CDR3 DNA reads as TGTGCCAGCGCCCGGGACGGATCCTACGAGCAGTACTTC. Translated, it gives CASARDGSYEQYF. The chain has TRBV6-5 and TRBJ2-7; D may match TRBD1 or TRBD2 (5 bases each). The CDR3 is 13 residues long. CDR1 is MNHEY, CDR2 SVGAGI, per germline. Trimming pared 8 bases from V and 1 base from J, leaving 12 bases between.

The chain uses TRBV15 and TRBJ2-2, with 7 bases aligning to TRBD1. Germline CDR1 reads LNHNV; CDR2 reads YYDKDF (reference sequence). The V gene end was trimmed by 1 base and the J gene end by 3 bases; junction bases not matched to a gene: 5. The CDR3 is made up of 16 amino acids. In DNA, the CDR3 is TGTGCCACCAGCAGAGTGGTCAGGGGGTACACCGGGGAGCTGTTTTTT. Its protein is CATSRVVRGYTGELFF.

V is TRBV30 and J is TRBJ2-7; 9 bases line up with TRBD1. Germline V lookup: CDR1 GTSNPN, CDR2 SVGIG (reference sequence). V gave up 2 bases and J gave up 2 bases; unmatched junction bases: 7. There are 15 residues in the CDR3. The CDR3 DNA follows: TGTGCCTGGAGTCAACAGGGGGCATCCCCCTACGAGCAGTACTTC. Its protein product is CAWSQQGASPYEQYF.

The chain has TRBV9 and TRBJ2-1; possibly TRBD1 for D (6 bases). The V end was cut by 0 bases, the J end by 7 bases, with 11 bases between. Germline V gene lookup returns CDR1 SGDLS and CDR2 YYNGEE. This CDR3 has 14 residues. This CDR3 is CASSVVGTSNEQFF. CDR3 DNA sequence: TGTGCCAGCAGCGTAGTGGGGACATCTAATGAGCAGTTCTTC.

The genes are TRBV28 and TRBJ2-7; 7 nucleotides align to TRBD1. The length of the CDR3 is 16 residues. Trimming removed 6 bases from V and 7 bases from J; junction bases left unmatched: 18. CDR1 is MDHEN, CDR2 SYDVKM, per germline. CDR3 region: CASRSEGALWSGEQYF. The CDR3 DNA follows: TGTGCCAGCAGATCCGAGGGGGCCCTGTGGTCTGGAGAGCAGTACTTC.

The chain links TRBV5-5 to TRBJ1-5; the D is unclear. The CDR3 runs 14 residues. Trimming stripped 3 bases from V and 6 bases from J, with 13 bases between. CDR1 and CDR2 (germline): SGHKS, YYEKEE (reference sequence). DNA for the CDR3: TGTGCCAGCAGCTCCGGGGATGGCCTTCAGCCCCAGCATTTT. Translating gives CASSSGDGLQPQHF.

Only one count was recorded for this clone. V gene TRBV15 combines with J gene TRBJ1-4; 7 bases are a match to TRBD1. After removal of 0 bases from V and 8 bases from J, the junction contained 12 bases not matched to a gene. CDR3 length: 17 amino acids. Germline CDR1 and CDR2: LNHNV and YYDKDF (reference sequence). The CDR3 is CATSRERWTGYEEKLFF. In DNA, the CDR3 is TGTGCCACCAGCAGAGAGAGGTGGACAGGCTACGAAGAAAAACTGTTTTTT. The complete variable domain, with remaining parts taken from reference TRBV15 and TRBJ1-4, reads DAMVIQNPRYQVTQFGKPVTLSCSQTLNHNVMYWYQQKSSQAPKLLFHYYDKDFNNEADTPDNFQSRRPNTSFCFLDIRSPGLGDTAMYLCATSRERWTGYEEKLFFGSGTQLSVL.

The V gene is TRBV28, the J gene TRBJ2-1; D ambiguous. Germline V gene lookup returns CDR1 MDHEN and CDR2 SYDVKM. V was pared by 5 bases and J by 7 bases, with 21 bases between. The CDR3 runs to 16 residues. CDR3 region: CASSPPWGNARNEQFF. DNA of the CDR3: TGTGCCAGCAGTCCTCCCTGGGGAAATGCCCGGAATGAGCAGTTCTTC.

With regard to this clone: Other DNA sequences in this specimen translate into the identical CDR3. The chain recombines TRBV7-2 with TRBJ2-3; no clear D gene. The CDR3 sequence is 12 residues long. V lost 5 bases to trimming and J lost 3 bases, with 6 bases between them. Germline V lookup: CDR1 SGHTA, CDR2 FQGNSA. CDR3 protein: CASSPYTDTQYF. The CDR3 nucleotides read TGTGCCAGCAGCCCCTATACAGATACGCAGTATTTT.

The rearrangement joins TRBV2 to TRBJ2-1; weak D call: TRBD2 (6 bases). Germline CDR1 and CDR2: SNHLY and FYNNEI. This CDR3 spans 13 amino acids. V lost 10 bases and J 6 bases, leaving 16 bases between the germline ends. CDR3 sequence (DNA): TGTGCCACCAATCTCGACGGGGGCAATGAGCAGTTCTTC. Protein: CATNLDGGNEQFF.

The chain links TRBV4-2 to TRBJ1-2; 7 nucleotides line up with TRBD1. V gave up 4 bases and J gave up 6 bases; unmatched junction bases: 11. Germline values: CDR1 LGHNA, CDR2 YNFKEQ. The length of the CDR3 is 15 residues. The CDR3 sequence: CASSRTGAGGDGYTF. The CDR3, as DNA: TGTGCCAGCAGCCGAACAGGGGCGGGGGGAGATGGCTACACCTTC.

The V and J genes are TRBV7-9 and TRBJ1-1; D ambiguous. The length of the CDR3 is 18 residues. Trimming stripped 4 bases from V and 0 bases from J, with 21 bases between. Per the germline V gene, CDR1 is SEHNR and CDR2 is FQNEAQ (reference sequence). For the CDR3, the DNA is TGTGCCAGCAGCTCCCACCCCGGGGAGGATCCCATGAACACTGAAGCTTTCTTT. Its protein is CASSSHPGEDPMNTEAFF.

The genes are TRBV7-3 and TRBJ1-2; 10 nucleotides line up with TRBD1. This CDR3 has 14 residues. Germline lookup yields CDR1 SGHTA and CDR2 FQGTGA. With 6 bases clipped from V and 6 bases from J, the junction kept 7 bases outside the gene matches. CDR3 in amino acids: CASRPRTGGNGYTF. In DNA, the CDR3 is TGTGCCAGCAGGCCAAGGACAGGGGGAAATGGCTACACCTTC.

The V call is TRBV6-5, the J call TRBJ2-1, with 10 bases aligning to TRBD2. CDR3 length: 12 amino acids. The ends lost 6 bases at V and 8 bases at J; junction bases unmatched: 1. CDR1 and CDR2 from the germline V gene are MNHEY and SVGAGI. CDR3: CASRLAGDEQFF. As DNA, the CDR3 is TGTGCCAGCAGGCTAGCGGGGGATGAGCAGTTCTTC.

This chain links TRBV11-3 with TRBJ2-1; D is ambiguous. The CDR3 consists of 15 residues. Trimming left V 6 bases short and J 1 base short, with 13 bases between. Germline assignment: CDR1 SGHNT and CDR2 YENEEA. The DNA for the CDR3 is TGTGCCAGCAGTTTGTCCTCGAATTCCTACAATGAGCAGTTCTTC. As protein: CASSLSSNSYNEQFF.

The rearrangement joins TRBV27 to TRBJ2-3, with 9 positions matching TRBD1. V lost 5 bases and J lost 3; bases outside the gene matches: 6. Germline values: CDR1 MNHEY, CDR2 SMNVEV (reference sequence). This CDR3 contains 15 residues. The CDR3 bases are TGTGCCAGCAGTCCTCGGGACAGGGTGACAGATACGCAGTATTTT. It specifies CASSPRDRVTDTQYF.

The chain joins TRBV21-1 to TRBJ1-2. TRBV21-1 is annotated as a pseudogene. The length of the CDR3 is 16 residues. CDR3 coding DNA: TGTGCCAGCACCAGGAGGCAGGGCAAAACTAACTATGGCTACACCTTC. Translated, it gives CASTRRQGKTNYGYTF.

In DNA, the CDR3 is TGTGCCAGCAGCCTACCCGAAGGACGGTACTATGGCTACACCTTC. Translating gives CASSLPEGRYYGYTF. The rearrangement joins TRBV11-2 to TRBJ1-2; D is undetermined. The CDR3 loop spans 15 amino acids. Trimming stripped 5 bases from V and 3 bases from J, with 16 bases between. The V gene's germline CDR1 is SGHAT and CDR2 FQNNGV.